This passage covers 23 T cell receptor beta chains from one sample sequenced in a study of shared clonotypes between healthy human individuals. Measured with immunoSEQ multiplex PCR; TCRdb has only the in-frame clones, and not every one. Seen here are about 2 million clones, about 95% observed once, and the top ten hold 1% to 1.3%. Naivety among CD8 cells was defined by CD45RO negativity and positive CCR7 selection, thereby excluding terminally differentiated effector memory CD45RA+ cells. Sequences were obtained from naive CD8+ T cells sorted from blood. The source of these receptors is a man aged 18 to 30 in good health.

The chain links TRBV28 to TRBJ2-1; D possibly corresponds to TRBD2 (5 bases). There are 13 residues in the CDR3. Germline loops: CDR1 MDHEN, CDR2 SYDVKM. Trimming removed 4 bases from V and 6 bases from J, with 10 bases in between. The CDR3 DNA reads TGTGCCAGCAGTTGGGAGCTGGCCAATGAGCAGTTCTTC. Its translation: CASSWELANEQFF.

The chain couples TRBV9 to TRBJ1-1, with 9 bases lining up with TRBD1. This CDR3 has 14 residues. V was pared by 4 bases and J by 6 bases, with 7 bases of the junction left unmatched. Germline V gene sequence: CDR1 SGDLS, CDR2 YYNGEE. CDR3 nucleotide sequence: TGTGCCAGCAGCACAGGACAGGGGTTAGCTGAAGCTTTCTTT. Its translation is CASSTGQGLAEAFF.

V usage is TRBV9 and J usage is TRBJ2-1; D is perhaps TRBD2 (6 bases). This CDR3 spans 15 amino acids. Looked up from germline, CDR1 is SGDLS and CDR2 is YYNGEE. Trimming removed 4 bases at V and 8 bases at J, with 19 bases between. DNA of the CDR3: TGTGCCAGCAGCCCCCACATATTCTGGGGGGATGAGCAGTTCTTC. Translation gives CASSPHIFWGDEQFF.

The chain employs TRBV19 and TRBJ2-7; no clear D. The V and J ends lost 3 bases and 6 bases respectively, with 12 bases between them. The germline V gene encodes CDR1 LNHDA and CDR2 SQIVND (reference sequence). The CDR3 contains 13 residues. CDR3 sequence (DNA): TGTGCCAGTAGTATTTCGACTGGAATCGAGCAGTACTTC. Its protein product is CASSISTGIEQYF.

This CDR3 is CASSPGVNGGTEAFF. Written as DNA, the CDR3 is TGCGCCAGCAGCCCAGGGGTCAACGGGGGCACTGAAGCTTTCTTT. The genes are TRBV4-1 and TRBJ1-1, with a tentative D call TRBD1 (6 bases). This CDR3 is built from 15 residues. Germline V gene data show CDR1 as MGHRA and CDR2 as YSYEKL. Trimming took 4 bases from V and 4 from J, leaving 16 bases between them.

The chain is built from TRBV27 and TRBJ1-2; D is uncertain. The CDR3 has 15 amino acids. Germline values: CDR1 MNHEY, CDR2 SMNVEV (reference sequence). Between the trimmed V and J ends, which lost 3 bases and 8 bases, there was a span of 19 bases. The CDR3 sequence is CASSFHHSPEEGYTF. The CDR3 DNA is TGTGCCAGCAGTTTCCACCACAGTCCTGAGGAAGGCTACACCTTC.

The chain couples TRBV7-9 to TRBJ2-4; D might be TRBD1 (6 bases). V dropped 3 bases and J dropped 11 bases, with 11 bases sitting between them. The CDR3 consists of 12 residues. Germline CDR1 reads SEHNR; CDR2 reads FQNEAQ (reference sequence). The CDR3 sequence: CASSFGDTFQYF. CDR3 coding DNA: TGTGCCAGCAGCTTCGGGGACACATTTCAGTACTTC. The complete variable domain, with remaining parts taken from reference TRBV7-9 and TRBJ2-4, reads DTGVSQNPRHKITKRGQNVTFRCDPISEHNRLYWYRQTLGQGPEFLTYFQNEAQLEKSRLLSDRFSAERPKGSFSTLEIQRTEQGDSAMYLCASSFGDTFQYFGAGTRLSVL.

The V call is TRBV27, the J call TRBJ1-6; D gene unclear. V lost 2 bases and J lost 7, with 9 bases in between. Germline CDR1 is MNHEY and CDR2 is SMNVEV (reference sequence). The CDR3 spans 14 residues. This chain's CDR3 is CASSLNSQNSPLHF. Written as DNA, the CDR3 is TGTGCCAGCAGTTTAAACAGCCAAAATTCACCCCTCCACTTT.

V usage is TRBV5-6 and J usage is TRBJ1-5, with 10 positions matching TRBD1. This CDR3 comprises 16 residues. Germline CDR1 reads SGHDT; CDR2 reads YYEEEE. V lost 3 bases and J lost 3; bases outside the gene matches: 6. The CDR3 coding sequence is TGTGCCAGCAGCTCGCTGGACAGGGGGGCCAATCAGCCCCAGCATTTT. Translating it yields CASSSLDRGANQPQHF.

The rearrangement links TRBV19 to TRBJ2-2; possibly TRBD1 for D (5 bases). The germline V and J ends were trimmed by 2 bases and 6 bases, with 7 bases remaining between them. The length of the CDR3 is 13 residues. Germline loops: CDR1 LNHDA, CDR2 SQIVND (reference sequence). Here the CDR3 reads CASSIQGPGELFF. CDR3 sequence (DNA): TGTGCCAGTAGTATACAGGGTCCCGGGGAGCTGTTTTTT.

This clone was observed a single time. The rearrangement links TRBV2 to TRBJ2-3; 10 positions match TRBD1. The V gene end was trimmed by 8 bases and the J gene end by 8 bases; junction bases not matched to a gene: 7. From germline, CDR1 is SNHLY and CDR2 FYNNEI. The CDR3 is made up of 13 amino acids. The CDR3 is CASLTGGFGTQYF. CDR3 nucleotide sequence: TGTGCCAGCTTGACAGGGGGCTTTGGTACGCAGTATTTT.

The rearrangement uses TRBV18 and TRBJ2-5, with 8 bases fitting TRBD1. Germline lookup yields CDR1 KGHSH and CDR2 LQKENI. This CDR3 region has 16 residues. J was trimmed by 2 bases and V by 6 bases; bases with no gene match: 11. DNA of the CDR3: TGTGCCAGCTCCCAGAACAGGGGGAATGGGCAAGAGACCCAGTACTTC. Encoded protein: CASSQNRGNGQETQYF.

The chain carries TRBV4-1 and TRBJ1-5; D unclear. Trimming stripped 0 bases from V and 1 base from J, with 10 bases between. This CDR3 is built from 16 residues. The germline V gene encodes CDR1 MGHRA and CDR2 YSYEKL. DNA of the CDR3: TGCGCCAGCAGCCAAGACGCGGGAGGCAGCAATCAGCCCCAGCATTTT. It is translated as CASSQDAGGSNQPQHF.

The gene calls are TRBV5-4 and TRBJ2-7, with 7 bases fitting TRBD1. Germline-derived CDR1 and CDR2 are SGHNT and YYREEE (reference sequence). The length of the CDR3 is 14 residues. V lost 4 bases to trimming and J lost 2 bases; unmatched junction nucleotides: 6. CDR3 sequence reads: CASSAGTEPYEQYF. The CDR3 DNA follows: TGTGCCAGCAGCGCCGGGACAGAGCCCTACGAGCAGTACTTC. Filled out from reference TRBV5-4 and TRBJ2-7, the complete variable domain reads ETGVTQSPTHLIKTRGQQVTLRCSSQSGHNTVSWYQQALGQGPQFIFQYYREEENGRGNFPPRFSGLQFPNYSSELNVNALELDDSALYLCASSAGTEPYEQYFGPGTRLTVT.

The genes are TRBV19 and TRBJ2-3; D uncertain. V lost 3 bases to trimming and J lost 0 bases, with 4 bases between them. Per the germline V gene, CDR1 is LNHDA and CDR2 is SQIVND (reference sequence). There are 13 residues in the CDR3. The CDR3 sequence: CASSMTSTDTQYF. The CDR3 DNA is TGTGCCAGTAGTATGACTAGCACAGATACGCAGTATTTT.

J is TRBJ2-1 and V is TRBV4-1; TRBD2 matches at 12 bases. Germline values: CDR1 MGHRA, CDR2 YSYEKL. Trimming cost V 4 bases and J 6 bases; bases outside gene matches: 7. CDR3 size: 16 residues. The CDR3, as DNA: TGCGCCAGCAGCCGCGAGGGACTAGCGGGTTTCAATGAGCAGTTCTTC. Encoded protein: CASSREGLAGFNEQFF.

In its sample, this clone was seen once. The chain combines TRBV6-1 with TRBJ2-3; D possibly corresponds to TRBD1 (6 bases). Trimming pared 8 bases from V and 0 bases from J, leaving 12 bases between. CDR1 MNHNS and CDR2 SASEGT come from the germline V gene. This CDR3 is built from 14 residues. The CDR3 region has the DNA TGTGCCAGCTCGGTGGGGGCGAGCACAGATACGCAGTATTTT. Protein product: CASSVGASTDTQYF.

This clone was observed a handful of times. The chain links TRBV2 to TRBJ1-2; no clear D. The germline V gene encodes CDR1 SNHLY and CDR2 FYNNEI. V was trimmed by 7 bases and J by 0 bases, leaving 12 bases between them. The CDR3 totals 14 residues. CDR3 amino acids: CASIPPGTNYGYTF. CDR3 DNA sequence: TGTGCCAGCATCCCCCCAGGAACTAACTATGGCTACACCTTC.

The rearrangement links TRBV30 to TRBJ1-1; perhaps TRBD1 as D (5 bases). The CDR3 sequence is 13 residues long. CDR1 is GTSNPN and CDR2 is SVGIG in the germline V gene (reference sequence). Trimming removed 5 bases at V and 4 bases at J, with 14 bases between. CDR3 nucleotide sequence: TGTGCCTGGGGAACAGGACGTGGCACTGAAGCTTTCTTT. It specifies CAWGTGRGTEAFF. The variable domain in full, with the rest retrieved from reference TRBV30 and TRBJ1-1, is SQTIHQWPATLVQPVGSPLSLECTVEGTSNPNLYWYRQAAGRGLQLLFYSVGIGQISSEVPQNLSASRPQDRQFILSSKKLLLSDSGFYLCAWGTGRGTEAFFGQGTRLTVV.

The chain combines TRBV7-6 with TRBJ2-7; weak D call: TRBD1 (6 bases). The CDR3 sequence is 14 residues long. Deletions cut 1 base from V and 4 bases from J, with 11 bases between. Germline V gene lookup returns CDR1 SGHVS and CDR2 FNYEAQ. Written as DNA, the CDR3 is TGTGCCAGCAGCTTAGAGGGACAAGTATACGAGCAGTACTTC. It encodes CASSLEGQVYEQYF.

About this clone: This same CDR3 is encoded by further DNA sequences in the sample. The chain joins TRBV27 to TRBJ2-3, with D hard to call. The CDR3 spans 12 residues. V gave up 4 bases and J gave up 4 bases, with 6 bases separating them. The germline V gene has CDR1 MNHEY and CDR2 SMNVEV (reference sequence). The CDR3 nucleotides read TGTGCCAGCAGTTCTCCCCCAGATACGCAGTATTTT. Its translation is CASSSPPDTQYF.

The chain recombines TRBV6-1 with TRBJ2-1; 7 bases match TRBD2. From germline, CDR1 is MNHNS and CDR2 SASEGT. Germline trimming cut 6 bases from V and 6 bases from J; bases unmatched to any gene: 11. The CDR3 loop spans 15 amino acids. CDR3 region: CASSPAGRTSNEQFF. Here the CDR3 DNA reads TGTGCCAGCAGCCCGGCCGGGAGGACCTCCAATGAGCAGTTCTTC.

The gene calls are TRBV4-1 and TRBJ2-1; D not certain. Trimming cost V 1 base and J 6 bases, with 10 bases left between them. Per germline, CDR1 MGHRA and CDR2 YSYEKL. CDR3 length: 14 amino acids. CDR3 DNA: TGCGCCAGCAGCCAAGTGAAGCTCGCCAATGAGCAGTTCTTC. This sequence encodes CASSQVKLANEQFF.